Following are 4 T cell receptor beta chains from one sample sequenced in a study of blood T cell repertoires in COVID-19. TCRdb's copy holds only in-frame clones and misses some; the assay was immunoSEQ multiplex PCR. The data hold about 82,000 clones, with about four fifths observed a single time. Sequenced: peripheral blood. The origin of the receptors is a woman aged 40 to 50 with active or convalescent COVID-19.

J is TRBJ2-4 and V is TRBV3-1 (or the pseudogene TRBV3-2); weak D call: TRBD1 (5 bases). This CDR3 is 17 amino acids long. V was shortened by 0 bases and J by 0 bases, with 12 bases between the two germline ends. Looked up from germline, CDR1 is LGHDT and CDR2 is YNNKEL (reference sequence). The CDR3 coding sequence is TGTGCCAGCAGCCAAGATAGGGGATCTCTAGCCAAAAACATTCAGTACTTC. Translated, it gives CASSQDRGSLAKNIQYF.

This chain connects TRBV2 to TRBJ2-5, with D unresolved. The germline V and J ends were trimmed by 3 bases and 0 bases, with 8 bases remaining between them. This CDR3 has 14 amino acids. From germline, CDR1 is SNHLY and CDR2 FYNNEI. The CDR3 loop reads CASSEYGYQETQYF. Written as DNA, the CDR3 is TGTGCCAGCAGTGAGTACGGGTACCAAGAGACCCAGTACTTC.

Comments on this clone: Additional DNA sequences in this sample encode the identical CDR3. The V call is TRBV18, the J call TRBJ2-7, with 9 nucleotides matching TRBD2. The germline V gene encodes CDR1 KGHSH and CDR2 LQKENI. This CDR3 contains 16 residues. The V gene end was trimmed by 6 bases and the J gene end by 1 base; junction bases not matched to a gene: 10. CDR3: CASSPPGLAGSYEQYF. As DNA, the CDR3 is TGTGCCAGCTCCCCTCCTGGGCTAGCGGGATCCTACGAGCAGTACTTC.

The chain uses TRBV10-2 and TRBJ2-5; 10 bases are a match to TRBD2. V lost 7 bases and J lost 5; bases outside the gene matches: 10. The CDR3 consists of 15 residues. Germline CDR1 WSHSY, CDR2 SAAADI. The DNA of the CDR3 is TGCGCCAGCAAAGGAGCGGGGGGGCCCGGGGAGACCCAGTACTTC. It translates to CASKGAGGPGETQYF.